The present TCR beta chain was sequenced within a study of blood T cell repertoires in COVID-19. Study-level background: Acute and convalescent COVID-19 specimens originated in the United States, Italy and Spain. Sources were T cells, B-cell-depleted T cells, or PBMCs; the material itself was cDNA or gDNA.

V dropped 0 bases and J dropped 8; count of bases not matched to a gene: 10. The CDR3 totals 17 residues. Germline lookup yields CDR1 SGHRS and CDR2 YFSETQ. Authors' methods: Amplification of reference gene primers provided the estimated nucleated cell counts. TCRdb keeps only in-frame clones here, not all; method: immunoSEQ multiplex PCR. The V and J calls and clone size were taken over from that table, and D and trimming were inferred from the DNA. This table holds 150,000 to 190,000 clones, more than 80% found once. Sequences were obtained from peripheral blood. The TCR was taken from a woman in her forties with acute or convalescent COVID-19. The chain is built from TRBV5-1 and TRBJ2-3, with TRBD2 matching 12 bases. Written as DNA, the CDR3 is TGCGCCAGCAGCTTGGGTACTAGCGGGAGGTCTTCGGGTACGCAGTATTTT. Translated, it gives CASSLGTSGRSSGTQYF.